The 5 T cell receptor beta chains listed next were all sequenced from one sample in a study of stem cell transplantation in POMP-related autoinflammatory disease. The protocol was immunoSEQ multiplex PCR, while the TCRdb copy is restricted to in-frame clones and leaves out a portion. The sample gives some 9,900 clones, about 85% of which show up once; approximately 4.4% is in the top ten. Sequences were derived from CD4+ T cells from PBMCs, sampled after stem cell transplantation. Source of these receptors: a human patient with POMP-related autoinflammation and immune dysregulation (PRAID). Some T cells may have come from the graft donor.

CDR3 protein: CASSRSLGTNTDTQYF. As DNA, the CDR3 is TGTGCCAGCAGCCGTAGCTTGGGAACGAACACAGATACGCAGTATTTT. The chain joins TRBV11-3 to TRBJ2-3; D not certain. Deletions cut 5 bases from V and 2 bases from J, with 17 bases between. This CDR3 comprises 16 residues. CDR1 and CDR2 from the germline V gene are SGHNT and YENEEA.

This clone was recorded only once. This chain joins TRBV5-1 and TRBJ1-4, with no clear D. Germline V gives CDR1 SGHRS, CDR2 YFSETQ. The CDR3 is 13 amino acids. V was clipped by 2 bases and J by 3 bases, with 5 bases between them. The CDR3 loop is CASSFRSNEKLFF. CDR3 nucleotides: TGCGCCAGCAGCTTCCGGTCTAATGAAAAACTGTTTTTT.

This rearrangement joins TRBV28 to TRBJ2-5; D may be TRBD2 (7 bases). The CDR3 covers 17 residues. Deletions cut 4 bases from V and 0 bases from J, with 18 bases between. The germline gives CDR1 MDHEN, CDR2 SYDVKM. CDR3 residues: CASSSPGGQGYQETQYF. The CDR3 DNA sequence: TGTGCCAGCAGTTCTCCCGGGGGGCAGGGTTACCAAGAGACCCAGTACTTC.

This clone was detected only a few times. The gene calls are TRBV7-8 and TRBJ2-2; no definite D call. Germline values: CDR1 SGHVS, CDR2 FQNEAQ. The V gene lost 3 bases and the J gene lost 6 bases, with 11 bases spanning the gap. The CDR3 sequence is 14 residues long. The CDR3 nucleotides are TGTGCCAGCAGCTTTCTGACCGCTGCCGGGGAGCTGTTTTTT. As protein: CASSFLTAAGELFF.

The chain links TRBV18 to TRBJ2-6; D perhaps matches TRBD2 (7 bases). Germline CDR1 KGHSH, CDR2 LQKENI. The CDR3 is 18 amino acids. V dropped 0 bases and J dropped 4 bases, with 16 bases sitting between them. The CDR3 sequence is CASSPPGGQSGGANVLTF. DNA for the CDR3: TGTGCCAGCTCACCACCCGGGGGGCAATCGGGAGGGGCCAACGTCCTGACTTTC.